The 12 T cell receptor beta chains in this list originate from one sample, sequenced in a study of T-cell memory formation after mild COVID-19. MiXCR, run by TCRdb on the 5' RACE reads, gives a single entry per CDR3 protein. The sample lists around 190,000 distinct CDR3 sequences; around 18% were seen once. Specimen: PBMCs or a T cell subset sorted from them (not recorded which). The receptors were sampled from a man younger than 35 who had mild COVID-19 (a few samples of this study predate the infection). Cell type and time point are not known.

This clonotype has more than one count but fewer than ten. The chain recombines TRBV4-3 with TRBJ1-2, with D possibly TRBD1 on 5 matching bases. Germline V lookup: CDR1 LGHNA, CDR2 YSLEER. The CDR3 is made up of 17 amino acids. Trimming removed 0 bases from V and 4 bases from J, with 18 bases in between. CDR3 residues: CASSQEGSGDSFYGYTF. CDR3 DNA: TGCGCCAGCAGCCAAGAAGGTTCGGGGGACTCTTTCTATGGCTACACCTTC.

The chain has TRBV9 and TRBJ2-7, with D uncertain. This CDR3 region has 14 residues. Germline lookup yields CDR1 SGDLS and CDR2 YYNGEE. V was trimmed by 0 bases and J by 2 bases, leaving 9 bases between them. This CDR3 reads CASSVAPGPYEQYF. CDR3 DNA: TGTGCCAGCAGCGTAGCCCCCGGGCCCTACGAGCAGTACTTC.

The chain couples TRBV25-1 to TRBJ1-1, with D unclear. Trimming took 4 bases from V and 9 from J, leaving 9 bases between them. Germline loops: CDR1 MGHDK, CDR2 SYGVNS. CDR3 length equals 11 residues. The chain's CDR3 is CASSGARKAFF. The DNA for the CDR3 is TGTGCCAGCAGTGGGGCCCGGAAAGCTTTCTTT.

V is TRBV20-1 and J is TRBJ2-3; 8 nucleotides align to TRBD1. The length of the CDR3 is 16 residues. Germline V gene sequence: CDR1 DFQATT, CDR2 SNEGSKA (reference sequence). After removal of 3 bases from V and 4 bases from J, the junction contained 12 bases not matched to a gene. CDR3 residues: CSASGPPQGASDTQYF. CDR3 nucleotide sequence: TGCAGTGCTAGTGGCCCCCCTCAGGGGGCATCAGATACGCAGTATTTT.

This chain uses TRBV7-9 with TRBJ1-1; D is unresolved. With 5 bases removed from V and 10 bases from J, the gap between germline ends came to 17 bases. The CDR3 length is 13 residues. Germline V lookup: CDR1 SEHNR, CDR2 FQNEAQ (reference sequence). The CDR3 protein is CASSPTPPLVAFF. The CDR3 nucleotides read TGTGCCAGCAGCCCCACCCCGCCACTGGTAGCTTTCTTT.

The V call is TRBV19, the J call TRBJ2-3; 11 nucleotides align to TRBD2. The CDR3 is 16 amino acids. Per the germline V gene, CDR1 is LNHDA and CDR2 is SQIVND (reference sequence). V gave up 1 base and J gave up 5 bases; unmatched junction bases: 5. CDR3 DNA sequence: TGTGCCAGTAGTATAGGTACTAGCGGGGGAGTAGATACGCAGTATTTT. It is translated as CASSIGTSGGVDTQYF.

V is TRBV5-5 and J is TRBJ1-2; D unresolved. The CDR3 loop spans 11 amino acids. The germline V and J ends were trimmed by 3 bases and 5 bases, with 5 bases remaining between them. CDR1 SGHKS and CDR2 YYEKEE come from the germline V gene (reference sequence). In DNA form, the CDR3 reads TGTGCCAGCAGCTGGCAGTATGGCTACACCTTC. Translation gives CASSWQYGYTF.

The genes are TRBV12-3 or TRBV12-4 and TRBJ2-3, with a tentative D call TRBD1 (5 bases). V was cut by 2 bases and J by 5 bases, with 5 bases left in between. This CDR3 is 12 amino acids long. Here the CDR3 DNA reads TGTGCCAGCAGTTTAACAGGAGATACGCAGTATTTT. This translates into CASSLTGDTQYF.

This clonotype was counted a few times. The gene calls are TRBV5-5 and TRBJ2-7; TRBD1 matches at 9 bases. This CDR3 comprises 16 residues. Germline-derived CDR1 and CDR2 are SGHKS and YYEKEE (reference sequence). Trimming cost V 4 bases and J 1 base; bases outside gene matches: 9. The chain's CDR3 is CASSGKPGQGSYEQYV. CDR3 DNA sequence: TGTGCCAGCAGCGGAAAACCGGGACAGGGTTCCTACGAGCAGTACGTC.

This clonotype was counted between two and nine times. The chain links TRBV18 to TRBJ2-5, with TRBD2 as a possible D gene (6 bases). The CDR3 runs to 12 residues. Germline CDR1 and CDR2: KGHSH and LQKENI. V shed 3 bases and J shed 8 bases, with 10 bases lying between them. The CDR3 here is CASSPAGQTQYF. CDR3 nucleotide sequence: TGTGCCAGCTCACCGGCGGGGCAAACCCAGTACTTC. Based on the CDR3 plus reference TRBV18 and TRBJ2-5, the full variable domain is NAGVMQNPRHLVRRRGQEARLRCSPMKGHSHVYWYRQLPEEGLKFMVYLQKENIIDESGMPKERFSAEFPKEGPSILRIQQVVRGDSAAYFCASSPAGQTQYFGPGTRLLVL.

CDR3 sequence reads: CASSFTGTGYGYTF. The CDR3 DNA is TGTGCCAGCAGTTTTACTGGGACAGGCTATGGCTACACCTTC. V is TRBV12-3 or TRBV12-4 and J is TRBJ1-2; TRBD1 matches 8 bases. The junction had 4 bases not matched to a gene; V was cut back by 3 bases and J by 4 bases. CDR3 length equals 14 residues.

The V gene is TRBV5-1, the J gene TRBJ2-1; 7 nucleotides line up with TRBD2. The junction had 6 bases not matched to a gene; V was cut back by 4 bases and J by 8 bases. The CDR3 is made up of 13 amino acids. Germline loops: CDR1 SGHRS, CDR2 YFSETQ. The CDR3 bases are TGCGCCAGCAGCCCCCGGGGGGATGATGAGCAGTTCTTC. It yields the protein CASSPRGDDEQFF.